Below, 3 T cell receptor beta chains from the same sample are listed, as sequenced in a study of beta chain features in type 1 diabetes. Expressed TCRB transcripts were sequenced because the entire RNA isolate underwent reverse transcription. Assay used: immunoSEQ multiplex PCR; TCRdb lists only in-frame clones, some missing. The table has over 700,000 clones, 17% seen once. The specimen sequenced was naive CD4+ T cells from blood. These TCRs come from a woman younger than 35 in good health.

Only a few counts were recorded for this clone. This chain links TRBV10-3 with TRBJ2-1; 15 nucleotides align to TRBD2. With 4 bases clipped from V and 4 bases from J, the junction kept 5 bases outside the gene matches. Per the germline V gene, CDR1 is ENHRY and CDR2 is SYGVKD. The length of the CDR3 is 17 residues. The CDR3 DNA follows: TGTGCCATCAGTGGCCCAGGACTAGCGGGAGGGTACAATGAGCAGTTCTTC. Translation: CAISGPGLAGGYNEQFF.

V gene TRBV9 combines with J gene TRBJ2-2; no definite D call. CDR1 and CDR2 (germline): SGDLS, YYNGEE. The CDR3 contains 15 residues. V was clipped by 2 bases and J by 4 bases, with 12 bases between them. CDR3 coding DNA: TGTGCCAGCAGCGTTTCCCCCCTGGGCACCGGGGAGCTGTTTTTT. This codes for CASSVSPLGTGELFF.

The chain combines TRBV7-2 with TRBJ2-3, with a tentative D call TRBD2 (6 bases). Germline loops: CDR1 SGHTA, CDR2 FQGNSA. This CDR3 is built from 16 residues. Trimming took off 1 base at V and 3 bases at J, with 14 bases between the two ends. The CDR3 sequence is CASSLVRGVSTDTQYF. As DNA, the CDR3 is TGTGCCAGCAGCTTAGTGCGGGGCGTCAGTACAGATACGCAGTATTTT.